Each of the 21 T cell receptor beta chains below was sequenced from the same sample in a study of control samples from healthy donors and cancer patients. The method was immunoSEQ multiplex PCR; TCRdb's version includes in-frame clones alone and lacks a portion of them. This table holds 75,000 to 100,000 clones, roughly nine tenths found once. The sample comprised blood. Every receptor here comes from a woman between 50 and 59 years old in good health.

This chain links TRBV9 with TRBJ2-5, with TRBD2 matching over 11 bases. The trim removed 2 bases at V and 3 bases at J, leaving 6 bases unmatched. CDR3 size: 16 residues. Germline-derived CDR1 and CDR2 are SGDLS and YYNGEE. CDR3 protein: CASSVTSGRNKETQYF. The CDR3 bases are TGTGCCAGCAGCGTTACTAGCGGGAGAAATAAAGAGACCCAGTACTTC.

This chain joins TRBV15 and TRBJ2-5, with 9 nucleotides matching TRBD1. Looked up from germline, CDR1 is LNHNV and CDR2 is YYDKDF (reference sequence). This CDR3 has 15 residues. The V and J ends lost 6 bases and 2 bases, in that order; junction bases with no gene match: 7. This CDR3 is CATRAGTGLQETQYF. CDR3 nucleotide sequence: TGTGCCACCAGGGCCGGGACAGGGTTACAAGAGACCCAGTACTTC.

The CDR3 DNA is TGTGCCAGCAGCCTCTACTCCCCCAGGGCAACTAATGAAAAACTGTTTTTT. Encoded protein: CASSLYSPRATNEKLFF. J is TRBJ1-4 and V is TRBV2, with a weak D call TRBD1 (5 bases). The CDR3 is 17 residues long. Germline loops: CDR1 SNHLY, CDR2 FYNNEI. V lost 6 bases and J lost 0, with 17 bases in between.

The chain carries TRBV18 and TRBJ2-3; 9 nucleotides agree with TRBD1. In germline, CDR1 is KGHSH, CDR2 LQKENI. The CDR3 covers 16 residues. Germline trimming cut 5 bases from V and 3 bases from J; bases unmatched to any gene: 9. The CDR3 reads CASSETGGYATDTQYF. CDR3 sequence (DNA): TGTGCCAGCTCAGAGACAGGGGGTTACGCGACAGATACGCAGTATTTT.

V usage is TRBV19 and J usage is TRBJ1-2; D might be TRBD1 (5 bases). CDR3 length equals 13 residues. CDR1 and CDR2 (germline): LNHDA, SQIVND (reference sequence). Deletions cut 9 bases from V and 4 bases from J, with 15 bases between. The DNA of the CDR3 is TGTGCCAGCCAGGGACCTTATCCCTATGGCTACACCTTC. It translates to CASQGPYPYGYTF.

This clone was picked up one time. The chain links TRBV6-2 or TRBV6-3 to TRBJ2-7; 8 nucleotides agree with TRBD1. Germline V gene lookup returns CDR1 MNHEY and CDR2 SVGEGT. This CDR3 has 14 amino acids. Trimming at V came to 6 bases and at J to 2 bases, leaving 6 bases not matched to a gene. CDR3 coding DNA: TGTGCCAGCAGCCAAGACAGGGGAACCTACGAGCAGTACTTC. This gives the protein CASSQDRGTYEQYF.

This chain uses TRBV11-3 with TRBJ2-1, with 10 bases that match TRBD1. The V segment lost 8 bases and the J segment 8 bases; nucleotides outside the gene matches: 9. Germline V lookup: CDR1 SGHNT, CDR2 YENEEA. The CDR3 runs 14 residues. The CDR3 region has the DNA TGTGCCAGCTCCGGGACAGGGGAATGGGATGAGCAGTTCTTC. Protein sequence: CASSGTGEWDEQFF. The complete variable domain, with remaining parts taken from reference TRBV11-3 and TRBJ2-1, reads EAGVVQSPRYKIIEKKQPVAFWCNPISGHNTLYWYLQNLGQGPELLIRYENEEAVDDSQLPKDRFSAERLKGVDSTLKIQPAELGDSAVYLCASSGTGEWDEQFFGPGTRLTVL.

The J gene is TRBJ1-2, the V gene TRBV25-1, with TRBD1 matching 7 bases. The CDR3 is 15 amino acids. V lost 4 bases and J lost 6; bases outside the gene matches: 11. Per germline, CDR1 MGHDK and CDR2 SYGVNS. The CDR3 protein is CASSGSHRGNNGYTF. CDR3 in DNA: TGTGCCAGCAGTGGATCACACAGGGGAAACAATGGCTACACCTTC.

J is TRBJ1-1 and V is TRBV4-3, with 9 nucleotides matching TRBD1. The germline gives CDR1 LGHNA, CDR2 YSLEER. The trim removed 4 bases at V and 7 bases at J, leaving 10 bases unmatched. The CDR3 totals 15 residues. The CDR3 spells CASSLSYGTGIEAFF. The DNA for the CDR3 is TGCGCCAGCAGCCTTTCATACGGGACAGGGATTGAAGCTTTCTTT.

The chain couples TRBV2 to TRBJ2-2; TRBD2 agrees at 8 bases. Germline-derived CDR1 and CDR2 are SNHLY and FYNNEI. CDR3 size: 14 residues. V shed 5 bases, J shed 4 bases, and the junction held 3 bases outside the gene matches. CDR3 sequence: CASSSGGPTGELFF. DNA of the CDR3: TGTGCCAGCAGTTCGGGGGGGCCCACCGGGGAGCTGTTTTTT.

This clone is a singleton in its sample. This chain uses TRBV7-9 with TRBJ1-4; tentatively, D is TRBD1 (5 bases). The CDR3 contains 18 residues. Between the trimmed V and J ends, which lost 5 bases and 0 bases, there was a span of 19 bases. The germline CDR1 and CDR2 sequences are SEHNR and FQNEAQ (reference sequence). The CDR3 nucleotides read TGTGCCAGCAGCCCATCCTTCGTTCGGGGGACAACTAATGAAAAACTGTTTTTT. Encoded protein: CASSPSFVRGTTNEKLFF.

The rearrangement joins TRBV5-6 to TRBJ1-2; TRBD1 might be the D (6 bases). Germline CDR1 and CDR2: SGHDT and YYEEEE. Trimming removed 1 base at V and 3 bases at J, with 10 bases between. CDR3 size: 14 residues. In DNA, the CDR3 is TGTGCCAGCAGCTTGACAGGGAGGGACTATGGCTACACCTTC. This encodes CASSLTGRDYGYTF.

This clone was seen once. CDR3 coding DNA: TGTGCCAGCAGCGGGGTCGGAGGGATCCTTTCCAACGAAGCTTTCTTT. Its translation: CASSGVGGILSNEAFF. The V gene is TRBV5-8, the J gene TRBJ1-1; no clear D. CDR1 is SGHTS and CDR2 is YDEGEE in the germline V gene. Trimming shortened V by 4 bases and J by 8 bases, and 24 bases separated the two germline ends. This CDR3 has 16 amino acids.

The gene calls are TRBV11-2 and TRBJ1-4; D not resolved. V gave up 3 bases and J gave up 0 bases, with 5 bases separating them. CDR1 is SGHAT, CDR2 FQNNGV, per germline. This CDR3 spans 14 amino acids. DNA of the CDR3: TGTGCCAGCAGCTTTGCTGCAACTAATGAAAAACTGTTTTTT. Its translation: CASSFAATNEKLFF. Full variable domain (remainder filled in from reference TRBV11-2 and TRBJ1-4): EAGVAQSPRYKIIEKRQSVAFWCNPISGHATLYWYQQILGQGPKLLIQFQNNGVVDDSQLPKDRFSAERLKGVDSTLKIQPAKLEDSAVYLCASSFAATNEKLFFGSGTQLSVL.

The chain combines TRBV27 with TRBJ1-2, with TRBD1 as a possible D gene (6 bases). Germline CDR1 is MNHEY and CDR2 is SMNVEV (reference sequence). This CDR3 comprises 15 residues. V lost 5 bases and J 3 bases, leaving 16 bases between the germline ends. CDR3 in amino acids: CASSPRPGTHYGYTF. In nucleotides, the CDR3 is TGTGCCAGCAGTCCTCGACCCGGGACACACTATGGCTACACCTTC.

This clone was observed a few times. The chain is built from TRBV28 and TRBJ2-7; 10 bases match TRBD2. CDR1 MDHEN and CDR2 SYDVKM come from the germline V gene. This CDR3 is built from 16 residues. The trim removed 3 bases at V and 1 base at J, leaving 6 bases unmatched. The CDR3 DNA is TGTGCCAGCAGTTTCTCACTAGCGGGACTTTCCTACGAGCAGTACTTC. Protein: CASSFSLAGLSYEQYF.

This clone was observed many times. The CDR3 DNA reads TGTGCCAGCAGCCGGACTAGCGGCTCCTACAATGAGCAGTTCTTC. Its protein product is CASSRTSGSYNEQFF. The V call is TRBV7-8, the J call TRBJ2-1; 10 bases agree with TRBD2. The CDR3 contains 15 residues. CDR1 is SGHVS, CDR2 FQNEAQ, per germline. The V and J ends lost 5 bases and 0 bases, in that order; junction bases with no gene match: 1.

This clone was detected once. Compared with germline, one end of the junction differs, possibly owing to a read error. The same CDR3 is also encoded by other DNA sequences in this sample. The V call is TRBV19, the J call TRBJ1-5; 7 nucleotides match TRBD1. Germline-derived CDR1 and CDR2 are LNHDA and SQIVND (reference sequence). The CDR3 contains 16 residues. CDR3 coding DNA: TGTGCCAGCAGTATAGGGGGCGGGACGAGCAATCAGCCCCAGCATTTT. Translating gives CASSIGGGTSNQPQHF.

The rearrangement uses TRBV7-2 and TRBJ2-1; 11 bases match TRBD1. The CDR3 loop spans 15 amino acids. V was clipped by 5 bases and J by 6 bases; unmatched bases: 6. Germline lookup yields CDR1 SGHTA and CDR2 FQGNSA. The CDR3 bases are TGTGCCAGCAGCCCAGTAGGGACAGGGGGCAATGAGCAGTTCTTC. It encodes CASSPVGTGGNEQFF.

V gene TRBV7-3 combines with J gene TRBJ1-2, with 9 bases matching TRBD1. Germline assignment: CDR1 SGHTA and CDR2 FQGTGA. This CDR3 comprises 13 residues. V shed 3 bases, J shed 8 bases, and the junction held 4 bases outside the gene matches. CDR3 region: CASSFTGGTGYTF. In DNA, the CDR3 is TGTGCCAGCAGCTTTACAGGGGGCACGGGCTACACCTTC.

About this clone itself: Other nucleotide sequences from this sample produce the same CDR3. The chain has TRBV5-6 and TRBJ2-5; 7 bases map to TRBD2. The CDR3 is 16 amino acids. Trimming at V came to 0 bases and at J to 1 base, leaving 6 bases not matched to a gene. Germline CDR1 and CDR2: SGHDT and YYEEEE. The CDR3 coding sequence is TGTGCCAGCAGCTTGGGCTGGACGGGGGGCCAAGAGACCCAGTACTTC. Translation: CASSLGWTGGQETQYF.